These T cell receptor beta chains were read from a single sample in a study of shared clonotypes between healthy human individuals. Produced via immunoSEQ multiplex PCR; TCRdb's table is partial and in-frame only. The sample includes fewer than 2.5 million clones, over 85% of them seen just once. Sequenced input: naive CD4+ T cells from PBMCs. The receptors shown here come from a man younger than 35 in good health. Some clones in this sample may be carry-over from other donors' samples. CDR3s include the opening cysteine and the closing phenylalanine or tryptophan. A D gene is named only where the DNA matches it firmly. The listing skips clone size in some rows; elsewhere it reads once, few, many or a size class.

j_call d_call v_call cdr3_length clone_size cdr3_nt cdr3_aa
TRBJ2-3 NA TRBV7-8 16 NA TGTGCCAGCAGCTTAGGGGCCAGGGGCGTTGCAGATACGCAGTATTTT CASSLGARGVADTQYF
TRBJ2-1 NA TRBV7-2 14 NA TGTGCCAGCAGCTTAGGACTGGCGAGTAATGAGCAGTTCTTC CASSLGLASNEQFF
TRBJ2-1 NA TRBV7-6 14 once TGTGCCAGCAGCTTATGGCGGACACCGAATGAGCAGTTCTTC CASSLWRTPNEQFF
TRBJ1-1 NA TRBV18 18 NA TGTGCCAGCTCACCACCCGCGTTCGGGGCCAGGACGAACACTGAAGCTTTCTTT CASSPPAFGARTNTEAFF
TRBJ2-7 NA TRBV5-1 15 NA TGCGCCAGCAGCGATGGGACGGGCCGGCTTGGCGAGCAGTACTTC CASSDGTGRLGEQYF
TRBJ2-6 NA TRBV7-9 15 NA TGTGCCAGCAGCTTAGCAGGCTCTGGGGCCAACGTCCTGACTTTC CASSLAGSGANVLTF
TRBJ1-5 NA TRBV6-5 14 NA TGTGCCAGCAGACAGGACAGTCACAATCAGCCCCAGCATTTT CASRQDSHNQPQHF
TRBJ1-4 NA TRBV11-2 16 NA TGTGCCAGCAGCTTAGATTCGAACAGTATAAATGAAAAACTGTTTTTT CASSLDSNSINEKLFF
TRBJ1-4 NA TRBV28 13 NA TGTGCCACCCGGGCGGAAGCCCCTGAAAAACTGTTTTTT CATRAEAPEKLFF
TRBJ1-2 NA TRBV9 14 NA TGTGCCAGCAGCTCCCGTGGAGGTCTCTATGGCTACACCTTC CASSSRGGLYGYTF
TRBJ2-3 TRBD2 TRBV9 16 NA TGTGCCAGCAGCGCAACGTGGACTAGCACCACAGATACGCAGTATTTT CASSATWTSTTDTQYF
TRBJ2-5 NA TRBV29-1 12 NA TGCAGCGTTAATCAGGGTCCAGAGACCCAGTACTTC CSVNQGPETQYF
TRBJ1-5 NA TRBV18 15 NA TGTGCCAGCTCACCTCCTCGGAATAGCAATCAGCCCCAGCATTTT CASSPPRNSNQPQHF
TRBJ2-5 TRBD2 TRBV9 16 NA TGTGCCAGCAGCGAGGGACTAGCGGAGTCGAGGGAGACCCAGTACTTC CASSEGLAESRETQYF
TRBJ2-7 NA TRBV7-1 14 once TGTGCCAGCAGCTCAGGGGGAGGATACTACGAGCAGTACTTC CASSSGGGYYEQYF
TRBJ2-7 NA TRBV4-1 13 NA TGCGCCAGCAGCCCTCCTACCAGGGGCGAGCAGTACTTC CASSPPTRGEQYF
TRBJ2-1 NA TRBV10-1 14 NA TGCGCCAGCAGTGAGTCGGGGTTCTACAATGAGCAGTTCTTC CASSESGFYNEQFF
TRBJ1-4 TRBD1 TRBV4-1 16 NA TGCGCCAGCAGCCAAGATCACAGGGGTGGGAATGAAAAACTGTTTTTT CASSQDHRGGNEKLFF
TRBJ1-1 NA TRBV28 15 few TGTGCCAGCTCGGCGGTAATCCTTATGAACACTGAAGCTTTCTTT CASSAVILMNTEAFF
TRBJ2-5 TRBD1 TRBV28 13 once TGTGCCAGCAGTGCCACAGGGGCACGGGCCCAGTACTTC CASSATGARAQYF
TRBJ1-2 TRBD1 TRBV29-1 18 once TGCAGCGTTGAAGACGGGGACAGGTTAAATCGAGTTAGCTATGGCTACACCTTC CSVEDGDRLNRVSYGYTF
TRBJ1-2 NA TRBV6-5 14 NA TGTGCCAGCAGTTACTCGACCGGGGACTATGGCTACACCTTC CASSYSTGDYGYTF
TRBJ2-5 TRBD2 TRBV9 18 NA TGTGCCAGCAGCGTCTGGGCTAGCGGGATGATTGGGAGGGAGACCCAGTACTTC CASSVWASGMIGRETQYF
TRBJ2-7 TRBD1 TRBV19 16 NA TGTGCCAGTAGTAACCAAAACAGGGGGCGCTTGTACGAGCAGTACTTC CASSNQNRGRLYEQYF
TRBJ2-3 TRBD2 TRBV28 15 NA TGTGCCAGCACTCGACTAGCGGTGAGCACAGATACGCAGTATTTT CASTRLAVSTDTQYF
TRBJ1-2 NA TRBV30 12 NA TGTGCCTGGGGCTCAGGAAACTATGGCTACACCTTC CAWGSGNYGYTF
TRBJ1-1 NA TRBV7-3 13 NA TGTGCCAGCAGCCGTGTTGCGGACACTGAAGCTTTCTTT CASSRVADTEAFF
TRBJ2-5 NA TRBV2 12 NA TGTGCCAGCACGGCCACACCGGAGACCCAGTACTTC CASTATPETQYF
TRBJ2-2 TRBD1 TRBV11-1 15 NA TGTGCCAGCAGCTCCGACAGGGTAGACACCGGGGAGCTGTTTTTT CASSSDRVDTGELFF
TRBJ1-2 TRBD1 TRBV2 16 NA TGTGCCAGCAGCCAGGATGCGACAGGGGCTGGCTATGGCTACACCTTC CASSQDATGAGYGYTF
TRBJ1-3 TRBD1 TRBV7-8 15 NA TGTGCCAGCAGCCCAGGACAGGGGGGGAGAAACACCATATATTTT CASSPGQGGRNTIYF
TRBJ2-7 NA TRBV28 14 NA TGTGCCAGCAGCCCACATTCGGGAGAATACGAGCAGTACTTC CASSPHSGEYEQYF
TRBJ1-1 NA TRBV25-1 13 NA TGTGCCAGCAGTGTCAGTGGAGGACAGGAAGCTTTCTTT CASSVSGGQEAFF
TRBJ1-4 TRBD1 TRBV19 16 NA TGTGCCAGTAGTCCATATGACAGGGCAACTAATGAAAAACTGTTTTTT CASSPYDRATNEKLFF
TRBJ2-5 NA TRBV10-3 14 NA TGTGCCATCAGTGAGTCTGTAGCGACGGAGACCCAGTACTTC CAISESVATETQYF
TRBJ2-3 TRBD1 TRBV7-9 15 NA TGTGCCAGCAGCCCTGGGGGACAGGGAACAGATACGCAGTATTTT CASSPGGQGTDTQYF
TRBJ1-2 NA TRBV9 15 NA TGTGCCAGCAGGACATTCGGGGGCCGTAACTATGGTTACACCTTC CASRTFGGRNYGYTF
TRBJ2-3 NA TRBV5-4 14 NA TGTGCCAGCAGCCACCGGGACGGCACAGATACGCAGTATTTT CASSHRDGTDTQYF
TRBJ1-2 NA TRBV6-1 14 NA TGTGCCATCAATCGATCCGGGACACAATATGGCTACACCTTC CAINRSGTQYGYTF
TRBJ2-2 TRBD1 TRBV7-3 15 NA TGTGCCAGCAGGCCCGGGACAGGGAACACCGGGGAGCTGTTTTTT CASRPGTGNTGELFF
TRBJ2-3 TRBD1 TRBV11-2 15 NA TGTGCCAGCAGCCGGACAGGGGGGCCCACAGATACGCAGTATTTT CASSRTGGPTDTQYF
TRBJ1-1 NA TRBV10-3 16 NA TGTGCCATCAGCGCCCTAACCGGGACACCTAACACTGAAGCTTTCTTT CAISALTGTPNTEAFF
TRBJ2-1 NA TRBV2 15 NA TGTGCCAGCAGTGTTCGACTAGTATCCTACAATGAGCAGTTCTTC CASSVRLVSYNEQFF
TRBJ1-5 NA TRBV19 15 once TGTGCCAGTAGCCGCCTGTTTACCCAACTTCAGCCCCAGCATTTT CASSRLFTQLQPQHF
TRBJ1-1 NA TRBV28 12 NA TGTGCCAGCAGTGGGCAATACACTGAAGCTTTCTTT CASSGQYTEAFF
TRBJ2-5 NA TRBV30 14 NA TGTGCCTGGAGTGTATCTGGCGGGATTAAGACCCAGTACTTC CAWSVSGGIKTQYF
TRBJ2-6 TRBD1 TRBV5-6 17 NA TGTGCCAGCAGCTTGTTGGGACAGGGACCCGGGGCCAACGTCCTGACTTTC CASSLLGQGPGANVLTF
TRBJ2-3 TRBD2 TRBV4-3 22 NA TGCGCCAGCAGCCAAGATCTGATCGGTAGCGGGAGGGCCGGCGCAGGCACAGATACGCAGTATTTT CASSQDLIGSGRAGAGTDTQYF